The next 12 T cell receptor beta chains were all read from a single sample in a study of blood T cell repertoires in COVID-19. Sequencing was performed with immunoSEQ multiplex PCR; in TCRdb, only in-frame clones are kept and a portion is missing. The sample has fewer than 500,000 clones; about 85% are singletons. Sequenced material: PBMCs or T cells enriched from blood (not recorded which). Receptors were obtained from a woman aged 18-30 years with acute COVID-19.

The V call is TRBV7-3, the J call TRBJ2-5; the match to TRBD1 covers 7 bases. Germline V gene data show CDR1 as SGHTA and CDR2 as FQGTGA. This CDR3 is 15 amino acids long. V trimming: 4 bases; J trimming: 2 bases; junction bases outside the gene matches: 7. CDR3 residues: CASSSQGRPQETQYF. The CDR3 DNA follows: TGTGCCAGCAGCTCACAGGGGAGACCGCAAGAGACCCAGTACTTC.

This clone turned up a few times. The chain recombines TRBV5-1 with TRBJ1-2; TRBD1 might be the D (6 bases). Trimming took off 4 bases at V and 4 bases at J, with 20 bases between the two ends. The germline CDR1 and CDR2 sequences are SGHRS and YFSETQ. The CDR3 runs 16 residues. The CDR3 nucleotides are TGCGCCAGCAGCCGAGGGCTGACAGGAGAACTCTATGGCTACACCTTC. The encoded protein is CASSRGLTGELYGYTF.

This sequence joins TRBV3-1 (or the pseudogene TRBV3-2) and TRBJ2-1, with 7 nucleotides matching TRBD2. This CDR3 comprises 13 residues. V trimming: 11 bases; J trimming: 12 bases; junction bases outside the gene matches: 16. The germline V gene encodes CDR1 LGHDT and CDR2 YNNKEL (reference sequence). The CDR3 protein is CAARGRGAGGQFF. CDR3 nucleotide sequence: TGTGCCGCGCGGGGGAGGGGCGCTGGAGGGCAGTTCTTC.

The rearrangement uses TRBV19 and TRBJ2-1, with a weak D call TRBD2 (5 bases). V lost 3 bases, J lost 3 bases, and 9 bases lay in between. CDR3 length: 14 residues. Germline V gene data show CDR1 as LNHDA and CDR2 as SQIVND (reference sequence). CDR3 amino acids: CASSILASYNEQFF. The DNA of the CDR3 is TGTGCCAGTAGTATCCTAGCCAGCTACAATGAGCAGTTCTTC. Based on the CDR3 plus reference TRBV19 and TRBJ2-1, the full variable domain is DGGITQSPKYLFRKEGQNVTLSCEQNLNHDAMYWYRQDPGQGLRLIYYSQIVNDFQKGDIAEGYSVSREKKESFPLTVTSAQKNPTAFYLCASSILASYNEQFFGPGTRLTVL.

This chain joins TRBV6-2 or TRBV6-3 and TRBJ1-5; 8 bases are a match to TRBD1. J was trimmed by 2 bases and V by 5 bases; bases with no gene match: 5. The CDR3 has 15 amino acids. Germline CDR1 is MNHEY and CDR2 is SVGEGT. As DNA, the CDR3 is TGTGCCAGCAGTCGGACAGGGAACGGCAATCAGCCCCAGCATTTT. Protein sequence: CASSRTGNGNQPQHF.

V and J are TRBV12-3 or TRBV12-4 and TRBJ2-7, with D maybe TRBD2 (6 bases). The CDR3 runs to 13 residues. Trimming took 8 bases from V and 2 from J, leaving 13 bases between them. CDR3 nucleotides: TGTGCCAGCGGGGGGACTGCGACCTACGAGCAGTACTTC. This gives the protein CASGGTATYEQYF.

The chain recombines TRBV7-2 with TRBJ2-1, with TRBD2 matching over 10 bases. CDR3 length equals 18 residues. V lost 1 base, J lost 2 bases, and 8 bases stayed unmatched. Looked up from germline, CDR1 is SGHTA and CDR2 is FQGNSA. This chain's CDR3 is CASSLGSSGGIPYNEQFF. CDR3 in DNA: TGTGCCAGCAGCTTAGGAAGTAGCGGGGGGATCCCCTACAATGAGCAGTTCTTC.

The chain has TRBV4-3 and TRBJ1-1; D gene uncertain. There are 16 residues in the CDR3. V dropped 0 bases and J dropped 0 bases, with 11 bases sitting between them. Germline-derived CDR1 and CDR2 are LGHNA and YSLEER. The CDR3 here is CASSQDYYTMNTEAFF. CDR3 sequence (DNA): TGCGCCAGCAGCCAAGATTACTACACCATGAACACTGAAGCTTTCTTT.

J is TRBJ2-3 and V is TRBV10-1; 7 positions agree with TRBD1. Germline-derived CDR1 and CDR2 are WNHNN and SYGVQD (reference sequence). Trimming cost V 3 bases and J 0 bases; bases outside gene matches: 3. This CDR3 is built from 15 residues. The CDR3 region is CASSDWGQSTDTQYF. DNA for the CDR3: TGCGCCAGCAGTGATTGGGGACAGAGCACAGATACGCAGTATTTT.

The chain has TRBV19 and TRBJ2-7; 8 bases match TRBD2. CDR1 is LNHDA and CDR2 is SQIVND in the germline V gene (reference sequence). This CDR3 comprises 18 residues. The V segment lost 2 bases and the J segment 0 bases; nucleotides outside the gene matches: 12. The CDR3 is CASSIKPKTSGLSYEQYF. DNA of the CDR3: TGTGCCAGTAGTATAAAGCCGAAAACTAGCGGTCTCTCCTACGAGCAGTACTTC.

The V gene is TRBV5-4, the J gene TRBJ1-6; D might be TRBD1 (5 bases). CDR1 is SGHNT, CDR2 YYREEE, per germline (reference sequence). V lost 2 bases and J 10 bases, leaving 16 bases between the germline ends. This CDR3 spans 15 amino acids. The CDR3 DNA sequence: TGTGCCAGCAGCTTTCGCTCGGGGGGAGGCTCACCCCTCCACTTT. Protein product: CASSFRSGGGSPLHF.

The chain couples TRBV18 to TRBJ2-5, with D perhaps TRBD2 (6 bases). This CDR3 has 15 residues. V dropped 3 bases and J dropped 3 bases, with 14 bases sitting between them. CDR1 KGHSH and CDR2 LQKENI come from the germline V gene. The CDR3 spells CASSPTQAGKETQYF. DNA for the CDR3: TGTGCCAGCTCACCCACTCAAGCGGGCAAAGAGACCCAGTACTTC. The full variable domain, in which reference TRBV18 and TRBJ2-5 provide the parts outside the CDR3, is NAGVMQNPRHLVRRRGQEARLRCSPMKGHSHVYWYRQLPEEGLKFMVYLQKENIIDESGMPKERFSAEFPKEGPSILRIQQVVRGDSAAYFCASSPTQAGKETQYFGPGTRLLVL.